Here is one T cell receptor beta chain with its context. What it binds is not known. The sample is drawn from a study of T cells in Graves' hyperthyroidism and ophthalmopathy. General observations from the study: Blood also held most thyroid clonotypes expanded beyond 0.001.

The TCR beta CDR3 regions underwent amplification using RNA transcripts as the source. A set of HTBI primers served as the primers for a first-round RT-PCR of the TCR CDR3. TCRdb redid the calling of the multiplex PCR reads with MiXCR, one entry per CDR3 protein. The table shows roughly 420,000 distinct CDR3 sequences, with roughly 14% occurring only once. The CDR3 spans 14 residues. The V gene's germline CDR1 is MGHDK and CDR2 SYGVNS. The V and J ends lost 6 bases and 1 base, in that order; junction bases with no gene match: 2. This TCR came from a young woman with Graves' hyperthyroidism. Sequenced: blood. This chain uses TRBV25-1 with TRBJ1-1; 10 bases align to TRBD1. CDR3 in amino acids: CASRWTGGNTEAFF. The CDR3 nucleotides read TGTGCCAGCAGATGGACAGGGGGGAACACTGAAGCTTTCTTT.